The rows below give T cell receptor beta chains drawn from one sample of a study of CD8+CD57+ T cells in acquired aplastic anemia. MiXCR, applied by TCRdb to the reads, yields one record per CDR3 protein. The table has roughly 250,000 distinct CDR3 sequences, approximately 45% seen once; the top ten hold over 7.5%. Sequenced material: sorted CD4+, CD8+, or CD8+CD57+ T cells (not recorded which) from PBMCs. Source of these receptors: a human donor with aplastic anemia. Each CDR3 is given with its conserved first and last residue. D genes are given only for firm matches. A row's size may be missing; if present it is once, few, many or a size class.

V: TRBV30
size: many
D: TRBD1
J: TRBJ1-2
length: 12
DNA: TGTGCCGCGAGACAGGGGGGTCATGGCTACACCTTC
CDR3: CAARQGGHGYTF

V: TRBV7-9
size: .
D: .
J: TRBJ2-7
length: 15
DNA: TGTGCCAGCACCGATTCCAAGGTGGGGGGCTACGAGCAGTACTTC
CDR3: CASTDSKVGGYEQYF

V: TRBV19
size: .
D: .
J: TRBJ1-1
length: 14
DNA: TGTGCCAGTAGTATAACAGGCGGGGGGACTGAAGCTTTCTTT
CDR3: CASSITGGGTEAFF

V: TRBV5-1
size: .
D: .
J: TRBJ2-5
length: 16
DNA: TGCGCCAGCAGTTTCCCTCTCCGGGGGCAGCAAGAGACCCAGTACTTC
CDR3: CASSFPLRGQQETQYF

V: TRBV11-2
size: .
D: .
J: TRBJ2-5
length: 13
DNA: TGTGCCAGCAGCTTAGTACCTGGGGAGACCCAGTACTTC
CDR3: CASSLVPGETQYF

V: TRBV19
size: .
D: TRBD1
J: TRBJ1-3
length: 14
DNA: TGTGCCAGTAGTAACGGAGGGGGCAGAAACACCATATATTTT
CDR3: CASSNGGGRNTIYF

V: TRBV6-5
size: many
D: .
J: TRBJ1-6
length: 14
DNA: TGTGCCAGCAGTACCCAGGGGAATAATTCACCCCTCCACTTT
CDR3: CASSTQGNNSPLHF

V: TRBV9
size: .
D: TRBD2
J: TRBJ2-7
length: 16
DNA: TGTGCCAGCAGCGTTGGGCTAGCGGCAACCTCCTACGAGCAGTACTTC
CDR3: CASSVGLAATSYEQYF

V: TRBV7-8
size: .
D: .
J: TRBJ1-1
length: 15
DNA: TGTGCCAGCACCCCCTCAGGGGCGTGGGACACTGAAGCTTTCTTT
CDR3: CASTPSGAWDTEAFF

V: TRBV7-8
size: many
D: .
J: TRBJ1-1
length: 17
DNA: TGTGCCAGCAGCTTCGAGCAGGGGTTTGAATGGAGGACTGAAGCTTTCTTT
CDR3: CASSFEQGFEWRTEAFF